Each of the 9 T cell receptor beta chains below was sequenced from the same sample in a study of glioma-infiltrating T cells. TCR alpha and beta CDR3 regions were amplified from RNA using iRepertoire nested multiplex PCR. TCRdb redid the calling of the multiplex PCR reads with MiXCR, one entry per CDR3 protein. The sample lists tens of thousands of distinct CDR3 sequences, about 23% occurring once. The specimen was glioma tissue, nonneoplastic brain tissue, or PBMCs (not recorded which). The receptors stem from a human donor with low-grade glioma or glioblastoma, undergoing nonglioma brain surgery, or in good health (not recorded which).

This clonotype was counted between two and nine times. This rearrangement joins TRBV12-3 or TRBV12-4 to TRBJ1-5; no clear D gene. Trimming cost V 5 bases and J 3 bases, with 14 bases left between them. CDR3 length equals 15 residues. Here the CDR3 DNA reads TGTGCCAGCAGTCCCGATAACAGTAACAATCAGCCCCAGCATTTT. Protein product: CASSPDNSNNQPQHF.

This clonotype has at least ten counts. V and J are TRBV20-1 and TRBJ2-3; TRBD2 matches at 10 bases. Germline V gene lookup returns CDR1 DFQATT and CDR2 SNEGSKA (reference sequence). The CDR3 length is 14 residues. V dropped 3 bases and J dropped 6; count of bases not matched to a gene: 6. Written as DNA, the CDR3 is TGCAGTGCTAGGCTTAGCGGGGGGTTCGATACGCAGTATTTT. Translating it yields CSARLSGGFDTQYF.

About this clonotype: Since a much larger clone is just one base distant, this may be a read error. The chain has TRBV18 and TRBJ2-7, with TRBD2 matching over 10 bases. This CDR3 has 15 residues. The germline gives CDR1 KGHSH, CDR2 LQKENI. The CDR3 DNA is TGTGCCAGCTCTGCCTTAACTAGCGGGAAGTACGGGCAGTACTTC. Protein product: CASSALTSGKYGQYF.

In its sample, this clonotype was seen a few times. The V call is TRBV19, the J call TRBJ2-5; TRBD1 might be the D (5 bases). The germline V gene encodes CDR1 LNHDA and CDR2 SQIVND (reference sequence). V was trimmed by 0 bases and J by 0 bases, leaving 8 bases between them. There are 15 residues in the CDR3. CDR3 loop: CASSIEHRYQETQYF. The CDR3 coding sequence is TGTGCCAGTAGTATAGAACACAGGTACCAAGAGACCCAGTACTTC.

This clonotype was recorded only once. V is TRBV19 and J is TRBJ1-4, with 7 bases that match TRBD1. There are 14 residues in the CDR3. Germline V gene sequence: CDR1 LNHDA, CDR2 SQIVND (reference sequence). With 3 bases clipped from V and 7 bases from J, the junction kept 5 bases outside the gene matches. This CDR3 is CASSIGTVTEKLFF. The CDR3 DNA follows: TGTGCCAGTAGTATCGGGACAGTCACTGAAAAACTGTTTTTT.

This clonotype was counted at least ten times. The J gene is TRBJ1-4, the V gene TRBV7-2; D is possibly TRBD1 (6 bases). V was shortened by 5 bases and J by 8 bases, with 15 bases between the two germline ends. The germline gives CDR1 SGHTA, CDR2 FQGNSA. This CDR3 is 14 amino acids long. CDR3 sequence reads: CASSLERGAEKLFF. The CDR3 DNA sequence: TGTGCCAGCAGCCTAGAAAGGGGGGCCGAAAAACTGTTTTTT.

The sample holds many counts of this clonotype. J is TRBJ1-2 and V is TRBV20-1, with 9 bases matching TRBD1. CDR1 and CDR2 (germline): DFQATT, SNEGSKA (reference sequence). V shed 5 bases, J shed 6 bases, and the junction held 7 bases outside the gene matches. The CDR3 is 13 amino acids. The CDR3 coding sequence is TGCAGTGCTCCCGGGACAGGGAGGAATGGCTACACCTTC. The encoded protein is CSAPGTGRNGYTF.

J is TRBJ1-1 and V is TRBV5-1; 9 bases line up with TRBD1. V shed 4 bases, J shed 4 bases, and the junction held 2 bases outside the gene matches. Germline CDR1 reads SGHRS; CDR2 reads YFSETQ. CDR3 length equals 13 residues. The DNA of the CDR3 is TGCGCCAGCAGCCAACAGGGGGCCACTGAAGCTTTCTTT. This gives the protein CASSQQGATEAFF. Looking up the rest from reference TRBV5-1 and TRBJ1-1 gives the full variable domain: KAGVTQTPRYLIKTRGQQVTLSCSPISGHRSVSWYQQTPGQGLQFLFEYFSETQRNKGNFPGRFSGRQFSNSRSEMNVSTLELGDSALYLCASSQQGATEAFFGQGTRLTVV.

V and J are TRBV19 and TRBJ1-6; D remains unclear. The CDR3 spans 14 residues. CDR1 and CDR2 (germline): LNHDA, SQIVND (reference sequence). Trimming left V 5 bases short and J 5 bases short, with 10 bases between. CDR3: CASSRTGNNSPLHF. In DNA, the CDR3 is TGTGCCAGTAGTCGTACCGGGAATAATTCACCCCTCCACTTT. The full variable domain, completed using reference TRBV19 and TRBJ1-6, is DGGITQSPKYLFRKEGQNVTLSCEQNLNHDAMYWYRQDPGQGLRLIYYSQIVNDFQKGDIAEGYSVSREKKESFPLTVTSAQKNPTAFYLCASSRTGNNSPLHFGNGTRLTVT.